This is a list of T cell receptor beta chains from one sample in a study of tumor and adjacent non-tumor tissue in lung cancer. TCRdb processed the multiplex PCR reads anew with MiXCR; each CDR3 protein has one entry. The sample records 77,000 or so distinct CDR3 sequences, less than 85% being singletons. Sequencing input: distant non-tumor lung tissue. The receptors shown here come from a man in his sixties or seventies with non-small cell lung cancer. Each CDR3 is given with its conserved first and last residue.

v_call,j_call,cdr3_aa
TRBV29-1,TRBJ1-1,CSVPPQRGTEASF
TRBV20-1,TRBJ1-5,CSALGEIDRVNQPKHF
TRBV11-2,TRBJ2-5,CASSLGGRDETQYF
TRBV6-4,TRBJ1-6,CANRDQGYNSPLHF
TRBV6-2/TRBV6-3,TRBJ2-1,CASSPKVRNSWDEQFF
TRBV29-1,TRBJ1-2,CSFVPYQSSGVDGYTF
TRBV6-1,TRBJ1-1,CASSENNLTNSEAFF
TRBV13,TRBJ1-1,CASSPGTGLNIEAFF
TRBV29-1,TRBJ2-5,CSVKPYFQTGQETQYF
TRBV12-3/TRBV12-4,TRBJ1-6,CASNPRGANNSPLHF
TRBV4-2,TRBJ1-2,CASSTLQDKYGYTF
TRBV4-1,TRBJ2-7,CANSRTLTGEGDEQYF
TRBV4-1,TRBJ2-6,CASRQYIGGARVLTF
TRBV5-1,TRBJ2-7,CASSHAAGGFVSYEQYF
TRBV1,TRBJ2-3,CTSSQDRGGGPGTDTQYF
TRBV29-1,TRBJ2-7,CSIERAGPTYGQYF
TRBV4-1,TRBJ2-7,CARSQLLPYEQYF
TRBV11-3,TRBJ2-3,CASSLSQSGHRLHYF
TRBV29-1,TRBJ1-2,CSVRTGEFYGYTF
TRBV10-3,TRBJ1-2,CVIRQTYGCTF
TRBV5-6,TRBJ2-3,CAIGQQEMGRTDTQYF
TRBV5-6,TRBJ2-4,CVGSATGRGVVGNIQYF
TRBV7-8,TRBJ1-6,CASSLFRDGNSPLHF
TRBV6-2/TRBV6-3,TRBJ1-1,CASNFGQIGNTEALF
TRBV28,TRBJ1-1,CATLGDLTGGNTEAFF
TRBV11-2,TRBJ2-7,CTRSLDQGAPYEQYF